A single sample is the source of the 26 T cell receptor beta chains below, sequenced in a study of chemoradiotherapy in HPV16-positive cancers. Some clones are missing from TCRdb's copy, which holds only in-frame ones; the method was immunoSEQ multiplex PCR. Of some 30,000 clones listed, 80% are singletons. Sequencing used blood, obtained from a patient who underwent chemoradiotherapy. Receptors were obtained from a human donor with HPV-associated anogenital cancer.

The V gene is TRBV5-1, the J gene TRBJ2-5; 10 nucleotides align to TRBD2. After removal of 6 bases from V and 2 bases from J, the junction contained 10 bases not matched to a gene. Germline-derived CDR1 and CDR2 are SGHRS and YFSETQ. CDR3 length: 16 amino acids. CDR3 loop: CASTLAGAQPQETQYF. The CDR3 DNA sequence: TGCGCCAGCACCCTAGCGGGGGCCCAGCCTCAAGAGACCCAGTACTTC.

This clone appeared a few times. In DNA form, the CDR3 reads TGTGCCAGCAGGCGACAGAACTCCTACGAGCAGTACTTC. It codes for CASRRQNSYEQYF. The V call is TRBV14, the J call TRBJ2-7; D may be TRBD1 (5 bases). This CDR3 spans 13 amino acids. Trimming pared 6 bases from V and 0 bases from J, leaving 9 bases between. Germline loops: CDR1 SGHDN, CDR2 FVKESK.

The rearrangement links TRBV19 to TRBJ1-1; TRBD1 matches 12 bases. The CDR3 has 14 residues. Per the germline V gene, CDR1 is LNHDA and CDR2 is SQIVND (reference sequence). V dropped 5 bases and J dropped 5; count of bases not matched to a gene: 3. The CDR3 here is CASSPGQGATEAFF. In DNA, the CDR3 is TGTGCCAGTAGTCCGGGACAGGGGGCAACTGAAGCTTTCTTT.

In DNA, the CDR3 is TGCGCCAGCAGCCAAGAATTACGGGTCGGGTCACCCCTCCACTTT. Protein: CASSQELRVGSPLHF. The chain carries TRBV4-3 and TRBJ1-6, with unresolved D. CDR1 is LGHNA and CDR2 is YSLEER in the germline V gene. The CDR3 runs to 15 residues. Trimming removed 0 bases from V and 10 bases from J, with 13 bases in between.

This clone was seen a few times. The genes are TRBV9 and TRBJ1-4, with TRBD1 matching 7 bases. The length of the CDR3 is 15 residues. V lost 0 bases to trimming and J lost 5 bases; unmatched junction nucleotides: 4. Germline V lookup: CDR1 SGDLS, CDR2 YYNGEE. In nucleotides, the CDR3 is TGTGCCAGCAGCGTAGCAGGGGGAGCGAATGAAAAACTGTTTTTT. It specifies CASSVAGGANEKLFF.

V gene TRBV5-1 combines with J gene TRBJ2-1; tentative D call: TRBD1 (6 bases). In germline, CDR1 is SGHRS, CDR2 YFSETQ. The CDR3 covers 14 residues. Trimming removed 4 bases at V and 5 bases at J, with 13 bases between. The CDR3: CASSQTGTNNEQFF. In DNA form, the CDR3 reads TGCGCCAGCAGCCAAACAGGGACCAACAATGAGCAGTTCTTC.

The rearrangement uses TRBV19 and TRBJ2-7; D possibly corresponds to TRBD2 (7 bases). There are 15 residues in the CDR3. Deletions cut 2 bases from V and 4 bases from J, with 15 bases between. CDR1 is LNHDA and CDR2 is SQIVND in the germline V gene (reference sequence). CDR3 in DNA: TGTGCCAGTAGTATATCGGGGGGCCCCAAGTACGAGCAGTACTTC. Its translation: CASSISGGPKYEQYF. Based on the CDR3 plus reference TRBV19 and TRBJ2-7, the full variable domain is DGGITQSPKYLFRKEGQNVTLSCEQNLNHDAMYWYRQDPGQGLRLIYYSQIVNDFQKGDIAEGYSVSREKKESFPLTVTSAQKNPTAFYLCASSISGGPKYEQYFGPGTRLTVT.

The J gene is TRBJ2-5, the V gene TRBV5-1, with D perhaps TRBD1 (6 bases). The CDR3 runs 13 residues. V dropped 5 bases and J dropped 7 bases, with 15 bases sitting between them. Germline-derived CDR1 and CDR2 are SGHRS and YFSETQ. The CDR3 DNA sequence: TGCGCCAGCAGACTGAGACAGGCAAGGACCCAGTACTTC. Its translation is CASRLRQARTQYF. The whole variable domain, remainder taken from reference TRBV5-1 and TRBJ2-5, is KAGVTQTPRYLIKTRGQQVTLSCSPISGHRSVSWYQQTPGQGLQFLFEYFSETQRNKGNFPGRFSGRQFSNSRSEMNVSTLELGDSALYLCASRLRQARTQYFGPGTRLLVL.

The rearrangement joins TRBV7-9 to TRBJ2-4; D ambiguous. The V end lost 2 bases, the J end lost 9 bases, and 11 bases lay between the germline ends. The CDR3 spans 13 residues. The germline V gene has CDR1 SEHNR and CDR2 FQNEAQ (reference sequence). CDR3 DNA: TGTGCCAGCAGCTTAAGTCAGTCGGGCATTCAGTACTTC. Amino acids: CASSLSQSGIQYF.

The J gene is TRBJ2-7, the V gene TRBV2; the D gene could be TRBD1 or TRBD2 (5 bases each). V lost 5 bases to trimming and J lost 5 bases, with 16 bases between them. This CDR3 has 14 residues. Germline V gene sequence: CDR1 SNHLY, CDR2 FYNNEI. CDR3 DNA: TGTGCCAGCAGTCTCCGGGACGAGGGGAACGAGCAGTACTTC. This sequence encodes CASSLRDEGNEQYF.

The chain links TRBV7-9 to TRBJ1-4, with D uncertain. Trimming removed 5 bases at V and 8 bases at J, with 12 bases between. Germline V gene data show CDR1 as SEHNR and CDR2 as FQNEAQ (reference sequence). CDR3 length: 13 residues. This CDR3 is CASSPETGEKLFF. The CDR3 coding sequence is TGTGCCAGCAGCCCCGAAACGGGGGAAAAACTGTTTTTT.

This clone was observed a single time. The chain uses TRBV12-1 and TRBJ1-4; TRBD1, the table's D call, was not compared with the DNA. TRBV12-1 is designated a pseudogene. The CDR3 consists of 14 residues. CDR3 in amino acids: CASRDRAINEKLFF. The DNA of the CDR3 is TGTGCCAGCAGGGACAGGGCGATTAATGAAAAACTGTTTTTT.

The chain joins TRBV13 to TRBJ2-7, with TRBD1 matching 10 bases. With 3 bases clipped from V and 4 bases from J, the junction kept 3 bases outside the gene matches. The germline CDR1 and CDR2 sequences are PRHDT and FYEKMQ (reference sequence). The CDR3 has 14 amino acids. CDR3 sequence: CASSFADRGYEQYF. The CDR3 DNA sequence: TGTGCCAGCAGCTTCGCGGACAGGGGGTACGAGCAGTACTTC.

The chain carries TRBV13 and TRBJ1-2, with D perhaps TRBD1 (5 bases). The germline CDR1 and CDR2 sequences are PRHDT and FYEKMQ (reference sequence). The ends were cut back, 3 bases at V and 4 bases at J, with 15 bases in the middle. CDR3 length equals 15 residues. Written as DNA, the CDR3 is TGTGCCAGCAGCTTCAATGGGGACGGGGGCTATGGCTACACCTTC. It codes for CASSFNGDGGYGYTF.

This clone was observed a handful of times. In nucleotides, the CDR3 is TGTGCCAGCAGCTCGCGTATGGAGGCGGACTATGGCTACACCTTC. Translated: CASSSRMEADYGYTF. The rearrangement joins TRBV5-4 to TRBJ1-2; D unresolved. This CDR3 is 15 amino acids long. V lost 3 bases and J 3 bases, leaving 15 bases between the germline ends. Germline values: CDR1 SGHNT, CDR2 YYREEE (reference sequence).

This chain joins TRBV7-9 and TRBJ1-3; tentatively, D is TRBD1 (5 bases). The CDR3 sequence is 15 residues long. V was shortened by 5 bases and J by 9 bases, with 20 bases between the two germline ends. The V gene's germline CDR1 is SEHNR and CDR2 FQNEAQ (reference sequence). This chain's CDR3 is CASSPPTPQGGTIYF. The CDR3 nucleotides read TGTGCCAGCAGCCCACCGACCCCCCAGGGCGGCACCATATATTTT.

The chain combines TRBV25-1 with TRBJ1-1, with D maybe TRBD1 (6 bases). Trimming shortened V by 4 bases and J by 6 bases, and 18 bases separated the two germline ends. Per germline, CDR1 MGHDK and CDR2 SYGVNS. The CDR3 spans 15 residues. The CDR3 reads CASSAQGQFYSEAFF. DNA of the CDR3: TGTGCCAGCAGTGCCCAAGGACAGTTTTATTCTGAAGCTTTCTTT.

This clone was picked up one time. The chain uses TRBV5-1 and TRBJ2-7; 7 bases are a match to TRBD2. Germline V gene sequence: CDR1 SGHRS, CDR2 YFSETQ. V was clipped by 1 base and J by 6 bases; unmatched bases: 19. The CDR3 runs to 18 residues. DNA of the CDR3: TGCGCCAGCAGCTTGACCCCCTGGAGAGCGGGACTTCGCGGCGAGCAGTACTTC. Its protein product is CASSLTPWRAGLRGEQYF.

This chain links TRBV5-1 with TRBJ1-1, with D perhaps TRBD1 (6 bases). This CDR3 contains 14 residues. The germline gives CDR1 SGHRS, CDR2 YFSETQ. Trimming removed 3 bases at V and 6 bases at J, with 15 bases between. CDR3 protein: CASSWDTNGPEAFF. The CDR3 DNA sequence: TGCGCCAGCAGCTGGGACACAAACGGACCTGAAGCTTTCTTT.

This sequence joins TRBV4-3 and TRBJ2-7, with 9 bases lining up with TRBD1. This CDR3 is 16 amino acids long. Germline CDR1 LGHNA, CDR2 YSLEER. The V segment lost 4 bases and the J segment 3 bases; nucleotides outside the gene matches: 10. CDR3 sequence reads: CASSPFPGQGYYEQYF. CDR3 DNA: TGCGCCAGCAGCCCGTTCCCGGGACAGGGTTACTACGAGCAGTACTTC.

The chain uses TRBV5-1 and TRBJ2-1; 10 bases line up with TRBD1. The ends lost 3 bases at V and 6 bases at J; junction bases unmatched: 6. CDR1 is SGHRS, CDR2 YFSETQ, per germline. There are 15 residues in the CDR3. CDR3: CASSSRQGAGNEQFF. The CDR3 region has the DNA TGCGCCAGCAGCTCCCGACAGGGGGCTGGCAATGAGCAGTTCTTC.

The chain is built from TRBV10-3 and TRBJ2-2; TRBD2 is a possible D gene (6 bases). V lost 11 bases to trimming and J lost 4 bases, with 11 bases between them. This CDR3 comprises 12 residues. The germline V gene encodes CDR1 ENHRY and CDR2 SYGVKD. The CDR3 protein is CAAKTSTGELFF. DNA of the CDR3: TGTGCCGCCAAGACTAGCACCGGGGAGCTGTTTTTT.

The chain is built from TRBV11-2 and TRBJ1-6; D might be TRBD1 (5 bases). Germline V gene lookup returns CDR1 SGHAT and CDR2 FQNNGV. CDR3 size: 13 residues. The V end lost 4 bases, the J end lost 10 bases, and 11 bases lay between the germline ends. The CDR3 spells CASSSGALSPLHF. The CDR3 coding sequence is TGTGCCAGCAGCTCTGGGGCCCTATCACCCCTCCACTTT.

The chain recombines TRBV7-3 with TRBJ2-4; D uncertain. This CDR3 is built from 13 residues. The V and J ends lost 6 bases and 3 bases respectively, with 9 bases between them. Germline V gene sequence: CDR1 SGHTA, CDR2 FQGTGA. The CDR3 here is CASSPPGKNIQYF. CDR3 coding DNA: TGTGCCAGCAGTCCCCCTGGCAAAAACATTCAGTACTTC.

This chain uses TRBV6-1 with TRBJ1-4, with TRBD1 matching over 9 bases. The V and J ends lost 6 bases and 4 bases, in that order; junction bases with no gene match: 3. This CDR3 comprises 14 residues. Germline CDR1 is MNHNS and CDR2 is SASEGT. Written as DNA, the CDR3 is TGTGCCAGCAGCCAGACAGGGGGTAATGAAAAACTGTTTTTT. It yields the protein CASSQTGGNEKLFF.

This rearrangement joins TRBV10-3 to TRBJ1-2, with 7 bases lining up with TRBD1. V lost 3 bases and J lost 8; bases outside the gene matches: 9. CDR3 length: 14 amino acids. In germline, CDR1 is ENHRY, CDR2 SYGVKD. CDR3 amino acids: CAISEAHRGVGYTF. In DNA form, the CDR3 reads TGTGCCATCAGTGAAGCTCACAGGGGTGTCGGCTACACCTTC.